The clone carrying this T cell receptor beta chain ranks as medium-sized in terms of frequency. Profiling of CSF cells used 10X single-cell V(D)J plus 5' expression. TCRdb reprocessed the 10x single-cell sequencing reads and keeps a single row for each CDR3 protein, giving no DNA. The specimen's table records over a thousand distinct CDR3 sequences. This sample was included in a study of CD8 T cells in cerebrospinal fluid in Alzheimer's disease. Droplet-based sequencing used CSF cells sorted as live with a live/dead marker. The CDR3 totals 15 residues. Germline CDR1 and CDR2: MGHRA and YSYEKL. This sequence originates from a human donor in good health. The material sequenced was cerebrospinal fluid. The V and J genes are TRBV4-1 and TRBJ1-5. CDR3 in amino acids: CASSLQDQSNQPQHF.